This is a list of T cell receptor beta chains from one sample in a study of T cell responses to AZD1222 COVID-19 vaccine. TCRdb keeps only in-frame clones here, not all; method: immunoSEQ multiplex PCR. The sample lists 100,000 to 150,000 clones, 86% occurring once. Sequences were derived from peripheral blood, sampled on day 0 of AZD1222 vaccination. The receptors were gathered from an adult in good health. The CDR3 runs from the conserved cysteine through the conserved F or W. The order of the fields is J gene, V gene, clone size, D gene, CDR3 protein, CDR3 DNA. D genes are given only for firm matches. Only part of the rows carry a size: once, few, many, or a class if the clone is expanded.

j_gene: TRBJ2-1
v_gene: TRBV7-2
abundance: few
d_gene: TRBD2
CDR3aa: CASSSARTSGHHEQFF
CDR3nt: TGTGCCAGCAGTTCCGCCCGGACTAGCGGGCACCATGAGCAGTTCTTC

j_gene: TRBJ2-7
v_gene: TRBV14
abundance: NA
d_gene: NA
CDR3aa: CASSSFYEQYF
CDR3nt: TGTGCCAGCAGCTCGTTTTACGAGCAGTACTTC

j_gene: TRBJ1-2
v_gene: TRBV4-3
abundance: NA
d_gene: TRBD1
CDR3aa: CASSLRTGSYGYTF
CDR3nt: TGCGCCAGCAGCCTTCGGACAGGGAGCTATGGCTACACCTTC

j_gene: TRBJ2-3
v_gene: TRBV10-3
abundance: NA
d_gene: NA
CDR3aa: CAISGLETDTQYF
CDR3nt: TGTGCCATCAGTGGACTAGAGACAGATACGCAGTATTTT

j_gene: TRBJ2-2
v_gene: TRBV9
abundance: NA
d_gene: NA
CDR3aa: CASSVAAVENTGELFF
CDR3nt: TGTGCCAGCAGCGTAGCGGCAGTCGAGAACACCGGGGAGCTGTTTTTT

j_gene: TRBJ2-3
v_gene: TRBV4-3
abundance: few
d_gene: NA
CDR3aa: CASSQDFGAGFRTDTQYF
CDR3nt: TGCGCCAGCAGCCAAGATTTTGGGGCCGGTTTTCGCACAGATACGCAGTATTTT

j_gene: TRBJ1-6
v_gene: TRBV7-8
abundance: NA
d_gene: NA
CDR3aa: CASSFGQQNNSPLHF
CDR3nt: TGTGCCAGCAGCTTCGGACAGCAAAATAATTCACCCCTCCACTTT

j_gene: TRBJ1-2
v_gene: TRBV9
abundance: once
d_gene: NA
CDR3aa: CASSAREGPYGYTF
CDR3nt: TGTGCCAGCAGCGCCCGCGAGGGTCCCTATGGCTACACCTTC

j_gene: TRBJ2-3
v_gene: TRBV15
abundance: many
d_gene: NA
CDR3aa: CATSNGQSGTDTQYF
CDR3nt: TGTGCCACCAGCAACGGACAGTCAGGCACAGATACGCAGTATTTT

j_gene: TRBJ2-7
v_gene: TRBV5-4
abundance: NA
d_gene: TRBD2
CDR3aa: CASSLRGGGSYEQYF
CDR3nt: TGTGCCAGCAGCCTACGGGGCGGGGGGAGTTACGAGCAGTACTTC

j_gene: TRBJ2-6
v_gene: TRBV9
abundance: NA
d_gene: NA
CDR3aa: CASSVEARSGANVLTF
CDR3nt: TGTGCCAGCAGCGTAGAGGCGCGCTCTGGGGCCAACGTCCTGACTTTC

j_gene: TRBJ2-2
v_gene: TRBV10-3
abundance: few
d_gene: TRBD1
CDR3aa: CAIRPDRDNTGELFF
CDR3nt: TGTGCCATCAGACCTGACAGGGATAACACCGGGGAGCTGTTTTTT

j_gene: TRBJ1-2
v_gene: TRBV4-3
abundance: NA
d_gene: NA
CDR3aa: CASSQGAGGSYGYTF
CDR3nt: TGCGCCAGCAGCCAGGGGGCGGGGGGGTCCTATGGCTACACCTTC

j_gene: TRBJ2-7
v_gene: TRBV18
abundance: NA
d_gene: NA
CDR3aa: CASSPTPSYEQYF
CDR3nt: TGTGCCAGCTCACCCACTCCCTCCTACGAGCAGTACTTC

j_gene: TRBJ2-1
v_gene: TRBV7-9
abundance: once
d_gene: TRBD2
CDR3aa: CASSLTSEYNEQFF
CDR3nt: TGTGCCAGCAGCTTGACTAGCGAGTACAATGAGCAGTTCTTC

j_gene: TRBJ2-7
v_gene: TRBV4-1
abundance: NA
d_gene: NA
CDR3aa: CASSQEGAGSYEQYF
CDR3nt: TGCGCCAGCAGCCAAGAGGGAGCGGGTTCCTACGAGCAGTACTTC

j_gene: TRBJ1-5
v_gene: TRBV3-1/TRBV3-2
abundance: once
d_gene: NA
CDR3aa: CASSQGLNQPQHF
CDR3nt: TGTGCCAGCAGCCAAGGTCTCAATCAGCCCCAGCATTTT

j_gene: TRBJ1-2
v_gene: TRBV7-2
abundance: NA
d_gene: NA
CDR3aa: CASSEPPNYGYTF
CDR3nt: TGTGCCAGCAGCGAGCCCCCTAACTATGGCTACACCTTC

j_gene: TRBJ1-5
v_gene: TRBV28
abundance: NA
d_gene: NA
CDR3aa: CASSHRGWADYQPQHF
CDR3nt: TGTGCCAGCAGCCACCGGGGCTGGGCGGATTATCAGCCCCAGCATTTT

j_gene: TRBJ1-6
v_gene: TRBV7-8
abundance: NA
d_gene: TRBD1
CDR3aa: CASSFIQGQGNNSPLHF
CDR3nt: TGTGCCAGCAGCTTCATCCAGGGACAGGGTAACAATTCACCCCTCCACTTT

j_gene: TRBJ1-2
v_gene: TRBV5-1
abundance: NA
d_gene: NA
CDR3aa: CASRTENYGYTF
CDR3nt: TGCGCCAGCAGGACAGAAAACTATGGCTACACCTTC

j_gene: TRBJ1-2
v_gene: TRBV7-9
abundance: few
d_gene: NA
CDR3aa: CASSPAVGGYTF
CDR3nt: TGTGCCAGCAGCCCAGCGGTCGGCGGCTACACCTTC